This passage covers 2 T cell receptor beta chains from one sample sequenced in a study of TIL therapy for anti-PD-1-resistant metastatic lung cancer. Time point defined: pre-treatment sample, taken before nivolumab and TIL therapy. The libraries were made with immunoSEQ v3. Generated by immunoSEQ multiplex PCR, the TCRdb table keeps only in-frame clones and is missing some. The data hold under 35,000 clones, with roughly 69% observed a single time. The material sequenced was blood, taken at baseline. These TCRs come from a woman between 30 and 80 years old with non-small cell lung cancer.

V usage is TRBV6-1 and J usage is TRBJ2-1, with 7 bases aligning to TRBD1. The CDR3 contains 13 residues. V lost 6 bases and J lost 7; bases outside the gene matches: 6. Germline V gene data show CDR1 as MNHNS and CDR2 as SASEGT. In nucleotides, the CDR3 is TGTGCCAGCAGGTCCTCACAGGGGAATGAGCAGTTCTTC. This sequence encodes CASRSSQGNEQFF.

This clone occurred once. The genes are TRBV6-5 and TRBJ2-7; D remains ambiguous. The CDR3 sequence is 13 residues long. The germline V gene encodes CDR1 MNHEY and CDR2 SVGAGI. Trimming pared 4 bases from V and 3 bases from J, leaving 10 bases between. The CDR3 coding sequence is TGTGCCAGCAGTTCCCAGTTTAGCTACGAGCAGTACTTC. Encoded protein: CASSSQFSYEQYF.